This T cell receptor (beta chain) was sequenced during a study of T-cell reconstitution after alpha-beta-depleted transplantation in children. General study results and limits: Some patients' high day-60 TCRbeta diversity was traced to surviving recipient T cells and thymic progenitors. Expanded graft clones numbering several hundred reportedly gave rise to alpha-beta T cells about two months after transplant. T-cell numbers and diversity, one year after transplant, stemmed largely from T cells that were newly produced.

A note on this clonotype: Its antigen is still unknown.

A TCRbeta library incorporating unique molecular identifiers was prepared. MiXCR, applied by TCRdb to the PCR reads, yields one record per CDR3 protein. The sample contains about 300,000 distinct CDR3 sequences, approximately 7.3% of which appear only once. Trimming removed 4 bases at V and 8 bases at J, with 14 bases between. The length of the CDR3 is 13 residues. Germline CDR1 MNHEY, CDR2 SVGAGI. This TCR derives from a female patient aged 2-9 years who had a stem cell transplant for Fanconi anemia, so the T cells may come from the graft donor. The chain couples TRBV6-5 to TRBJ1-2, with D perhaps TRBD1 (5 bases). Sequences were derived from peripheral blood, sampled 360 days after TCRalphabeta/CD19-depleted stem cell transplant. The CDR3 nucleotides read TGTGCCAGCAGTTCCTCTCCCAGGGTAGGCTACACCTTC. It codes for CASSSSPRVGYTF.